This TCR beta chain came from a study of blood T cell repertoires in COVID-19. Study summary: COVID-19 samples collected from the United States, Italy and Spain covered acute and convalescent phases. Sample material is recorded as cDNA or gDNA derived from T cells, B-cell-depleted T cells, or PBMCs.

Germline lookup yields CDR1 SGHNT and CDR2 YENEEA. Trimming removed 5 bases from V and 8 bases from J; junction bases left unmatched: 5. This CDR3 region has 12 residues. Method: immunoSEQ multiplex PCR; TCRdb's copy keeps in-frame clones and lacks some. The data hold some 93,000 clones, with roughly 90% observed a single time. The clonotype comes from a man aged 60 to 75 with acute or convalescent COVID-19. The chain carries TRBV11-3 and TRBJ1-1; TRBD1 matches at 7 bases. What was sequenced was peripheral blood. The CDR3 protein is CASSRDRGEAFF. The CDR3 bases are TGTGCCAGCAGCCGGGACAGAGGAGAAGCTTTCTTT.